Below, 14 T cell receptor beta chains from the same sample are listed, as sequenced in a study of vaccination and CD4 T cells after COVID-19. These TCRs' antigens remain unknown. Sequenced with the Oncomine TCR Beta short-read assay was DNA taken from cultured CD4+ T cells. One entry per CDR3 protein results from TCRdb running MiXCR on the PCR reads. The sample shows 7,500 to 10,000 distinct CDR3 sequences, about 47% of them seen only once. This sample's treatment: roughly 10-day PBMC culture with coronavirus spike peptide pools or control peptides (ViraFEST assay). Input material: CD4+ T cells from blood, cultured in vitro. The receptors derive from a human donor who had recovered from COVID-19.

This clonotype was seen a handful of times. This chain uses TRBV28 with TRBJ2-7; TRBD1 is a possible D gene (5 bases). The germline CDR1 and CDR2 sequences are MDHEN and SYDVKM. V lost 10 bases and J 6 bases, leaving 13 bases between the germline ends. The CDR3 length is 11 residues. The CDR3 nucleotides are TGTGCCACCCACGACAGTTTCGAGCAGTACTTC. Protein sequence: CATHDSFEQYF.

This chain joins TRBV6-2 or TRBV6-3 and TRBJ2-3, with D perhaps TRBD1 (6 bases). Trimming removed 2 bases at V and 2 bases at J, with 11 bases between. This CDR3 region has 15 residues. Germline CDR1 MNHEY, CDR2 SVGEGT. Here the CDR3 DNA reads TGTGCCAGCAGTTACGGGGGCAGATACACAGATACGCAGTATTTT. Amino acid sequence: CASSYGGRYTDTQYF.

The V gene is TRBV28, the J gene TRBJ2-2; D remains ambiguous. Germline V gene sequence: CDR1 MDHEN, CDR2 SYDVKM. The V and J ends lost 7 bases and 4 bases respectively, with 10 bases between them. CDR3 length: 13 amino acids. The CDR3 coding sequence is TGTGCCAGCACCGTACTAATCACCGGGGAGCTGTTTTTT. Translating it yields CASTVLITGELFF.

This clonotype showed up just once. The chain couples TRBV2 to TRBJ2-2; D is unclear. Germline assignment: CDR1 SNHLY and CDR2 FYNNEI. This CDR3 region has 16 residues. Trimming stripped 3 bases from V and 9 bases from J, with 20 bases between. The CDR3 here is CASSDADGPLRRELFF. CDR3 DNA: TGTGCCAGCAGTGACGCTGACGGACCCTTGAGACGGGAGCTGTTTTTT.

The chain couples TRBV24-1 to TRBJ2-1, with 9 bases aligning to TRBD1. CDR1 is KGHDR, CDR2 SFDVKD, per germline. The V gene end was trimmed by 4 bases and the J gene end by 6 bases; junction bases not matched to a gene: 9. This CDR3 contains 16 residues. DNA for the CDR3: TGTGCCACCAGTGACAACAGCCGGGACAGGGTCAATGAGCAGTTCTTC. It translates to CATSDNSRDRVNEQFF.

The chain joins TRBV20-1 to TRBJ2-1; 8 bases align to TRBD2. The junction had 10 bases not matched to a gene; V was cut back by 6 bases and J by 0 bases. In germline, CDR1 is DFQATT, CDR2 SNEGSKA (reference sequence). The CDR3 has 16 residues. CDR3 residues: CSARELAAVSYNEQFF. The CDR3 DNA reads as TGCAGTGCGAGGGAACTAGCGGCGGTCTCCTACAATGAGCAGTTCTTC.

The chain recombines TRBV18 with TRBJ1-1; 8 bases map to TRBD1. The CDR3 has 14 residues. With 4 bases clipped from V and 4 bases from J, the junction kept 5 bases outside the gene matches. The germline V gene encodes CDR1 KGHSH and CDR2 LQKENI. This CDR3 is CASSQDRGGTEAFF. CDR3 bases: TGTGCCAGCTCACAAGACAGGGGTGGCACTGAAGCTTTCTTT. Full variable domain (missing parts from reference TRBV18 and TRBJ1-1): NAGVMQNPRHLVRRRGQEARLRCSPMKGHSHVYWYRQLPEEGLKFMVYLQKENIIDESGMPKERFSAEFPKEGPSILRIQQVVRGDSAAYFCASSQDRGGTEAFFGQGTRLTVV.

The chain is built from TRBV20-1 and TRBJ2-5, with 9 bases that match TRBD2. Trimming at V came to 5 bases and at J to 6 bases, leaving 10 bases not matched to a gene. CDR3 length equals 14 residues. Germline values: CDR1 DFQATT, CDR2 SNEGSKA (reference sequence). The CDR3 sequence is CSAPSSGGRKTQYF. The CDR3 DNA reads as TGCAGTGCTCCGTCCAGCGGGGGGCGAAAGACCCAGTACTTC.

The CDR3 region is CASSPDIWGNYGYTF. CDR3 DNA sequence: TGTGCCAGCAGCCCCGACATATGGGGGAACTATGGCTACACCTTC. This rearrangement joins TRBV5-5 to TRBJ1-2; weak D call: TRBD1 (5 bases). The germline CDR1 and CDR2 sequences are SGHKS and YYEKEE (reference sequence). This CDR3 has 15 residues. Trimming took 4 bases from V and 2 from J, leaving 15 bases between them.

The rearrangement links TRBV6-4 to TRBJ2-2; 8 nucleotides agree with TRBD1. The CDR3 consists of 15 residues. Per the germline V gene, CDR1 is MRHNA and CDR2 is SNTAGT. Trimming removed 4 bases from V and 5 bases from J; junction bases left unmatched: 6. DNA of the CDR3: TGTGCCAGCAGTGCAGACAGGGGATGGACCGGGGAGCTGTTTTTT. It translates to CASSADRGWTGELFF.

The chain couples TRBV28 to TRBJ1-5, with D maybe TRBD1 (6 bases). The CDR3 runs 14 residues. V was trimmed by 5 bases and J by 4 bases, leaving 12 bases between them. Germline assignment: CDR1 MDHEN and CDR2 SYDVKM. CDR3 DNA: TGTGCCAGCAGTCCCCCGCAGGGGAATCAGCCCCAGCATTTT. It encodes CASSPPQGNQPQHF.

This clonotype came up a few times. The chain has TRBV2 and TRBJ1-6; D gene unclear. CDR1 and CDR2 from the germline V gene are SNHLY and FYNNEI. Trimming left V 3 bases short and J 7 bases short, with 7 bases between. This CDR3 contains 13 residues. CDR3 sequence (DNA): TGTGCCAGCAGTGATGAAGGGAATTCACCCCTCCACTTT. Residues: CASSDEGNSPLHF.

This clonotype was seen more than once but under ten times. V is TRBV7-2 and J is TRBJ1-5, with D tentatively TRBD1 (5 bases). CDR3 length: 15 residues. Germline V gene sequence: CDR1 SGHTA, CDR2 FQGNSA. Trimming pared 0 bases from V and 3 bases from J, leaving 9 bases between. Here the CDR3 reads CASSLAYRSNQPQHF. The CDR3 region has the DNA TGTGCCAGCAGCTTAGCGTACAGGTCCAATCAGCCCCAGCATTTT.

This clonotype came up a few times. The V and J genes are TRBV19 and TRBJ1-2, with TRBD1 identical over 8 bases. Trimming at V came to 7 bases and at J to 6 bases, leaving 13 bases not matched to a gene. This CDR3 is built from 15 residues. The germline gives CDR1 LNHDA, CDR2 SQIVND (reference sequence). The CDR3 sequence: CASTPTGDGANGYTF. CDR3 DNA: TGTGCCAGTACCCCGACAGGGGACGGAGCGAATGGCTACACCTTC. The variable domain in full, with the rest retrieved from reference TRBV19 and TRBJ1-2, is DGGITQSPKYLFRKEGQNVTLSCEQNLNHDAMYWYRQDPGQGLRLIYYSQIVNDFQKGDIAEGYSVSREKKESFPLTVTSAQKNPTAFYLCASTPTGDGANGYTFGSGTRLTVV.